Listed below are T cell receptor beta chains from one sample, sequenced in a study of blood T cell repertoires in COVID-19. Libraries were prepared by immunoSEQ multiplex PCR; TCRdb keeps only in-frame clonotypes and omits some of them. The sample records roughly 250,000 clones, around nine tenths being singletons. The sequencing input was PBMCs or T cells enriched from blood (not recorded which). The receptors were gathered from a woman between 45 and 60 years old who had recovered from COVID-19. Both conserved end residues are part of each CDR3. A D gene is named only where the DNA matches it firmly. Size tells how often a clone was seen (once, few, many) or the class of an expanded clone, and some rows leave it out.

CDR3nt,CDR3aa,d_gene,abundance,v_gene,j_gene,len
TGTGCCAGCGAGGCGGGAGTAACCTACAATGAGCAGTTCTTC,CASEAGVTYNEQFF,TRBD2,once,TRBV2,TRBJ2-1,14
TGTGCCAGCAGCCAAGATCAGGTTCCTAATGAAAAACTGTTTTTT,CASSQDQVPNEKLFF,-,-,TRBV14,TRBJ1-4,15
TGTGCCAGTAGTATAGGAGGGGGAGACACTGAAGCTTTCTTT,CASSIGGGDTEAFF,-,-,TRBV19,TRBJ1-1,14
TGTGCCAGCAGTCTTGGACAGGGGGCCCAAGAGACCCAGTACTTC,CASSLGQGAQETQYF,TRBD1,-,TRBV2,TRBJ2-5,15
TGTGCCAGCACTTACGGACAGGGTATGGGTCAGCCCCAGCATTTT,CASTYGQGMGQPQHF,TRBD1,-,TRBV6-5,TRBJ1-5,15
TGCGCCAGCAGCGAAGAACTAAGGGAAAAACTGTTTTTT,CASSEELREKLFF,-,-,TRBV4-3,TRBJ1-4,13
TGCGCCAGCAGCCAAGGGACAGATAATCAGCCCCAGCATTTT,CASSQGTDNQPQHF,-,-,TRBV4-1,TRBJ1-5,14
TGTGCCAGCAGCCGAACTCGGGGAGGGCACCAGCCCCAGCATTTT,CASSRTRGGHQPQHF,-,-,TRBV6-5,TRBJ1-5,15
TGTGCCATCAGCAATCAGGTAGTGAACACTGAAGCTTTCTTT,CAISNQVVNTEAFF,-,-,TRBV10-3,TRBJ1-1,14
TGTGCCAGCAGCGTTAAGAGGGACTACGTCAATGAGCAGTTCTTC,CASSVKRDYVNEQFF,TRBD2,-,TRBV9,TRBJ2-1,15
TGTGCCAGCAGTTACCCGTCAGAGAACACTGAAGCTTTCTTT,CASSYPSENTEAFF,-,-,TRBV6-6,TRBJ1-1,14
TGTGCCAGTAGTATAGCCCATGGAGGGGCTCAAGGTGAAGCTTTCTTT,CASSIAHGGAQGEAFF,-,-,TRBV19,TRBJ1-1,16
TGTGCCAGCAGCCAAGATCGGGCCGGGACATTCTACAATGAGCAGTTCTTC,CASSQDRAGTFYNEQFF,-,-,TRBV4-2,TRBJ2-1,17
TGTGCCAGCAGCTTATATTACAATGAGCAGTTCTTC,CASSLYYNEQFF,-,medium-sized,TRBV5-4,TRBJ2-1,12
TGTGCCAGCAGCCGAACAATAGACAGTTATTCCTATGGCTACACCTTC,CASSRTIDSYSYGYTF,-,-,TRBV14,TRBJ1-2,16
TGTGCCAGCAGCCCTCCAGGGGTCAGCACAGATACGCAGTATTTT,CASSPPGVSTDTQYF,-,-,TRBV5-6,TRBJ2-3,15
TGTGCCAGCAGCCCACCGGGACAGGCTGCATTTTTT,CASSPPGQAAFF,TRBD1,few,TRBV7-8,TRBJ1-4,12
TGCGCCAGCAGCTTGGGGGAAAGGGGACAGCCCCAGCATTTT,CASSLGERGQPQHF,-,few,TRBV5-1,TRBJ1-5,14
TGTGCCAGCAGTACGCGGGAGACATTTCTGCTGACCGGGGAGCTGTTTTTT,CASSTRETFLLTGELFF,TRBD2,-,TRBV6-2/TRBV6-3,TRBJ2-2,17
TGCAGCGTTTCATCGACAGGAGGCGAAGCTTTCTTT,CSVSSTGGEAFF,-,few,TRBV29-1,TRBJ1-1,12
TGTGCCAGCCCCTCGACTAACACCGGGGAGCTGTTTTTT,CASPSTNTGELFF,-,few,TRBV28,TRBJ2-2,13
TGTGCCAGCAGCCCACCCGAGGGGGCCTACGAGCAGTACTTC,CASSPPEGAYEQYF,-,-,TRBV3-1/TRBV3-2,TRBJ2-7,14
TGCGCCAGCAGCTTGGTATTCTTTGAATTGCGGCCACTCCTGTTCTTC,CASSLVFFELRPLLFF,-,-,TRBV5-1,TRBJ2-1,16
TGCGCCAGCAGCTTGGTCGCTTTCAGCTCCTACAATGAGCAGTTCTTC,CASSLVAFSSYNEQFF,-,-,TRBV5-1,TRBJ2-1,16
TGCGCCAGCAGCTTCCAAGAGAGGGCCACAGATACGCAGTATTTT,CASSFQERATDTQYF,-,-,TRBV5-1,TRBJ2-3,15
TGTGCCAGCAGTGAATTTCGTAGCTCCTATGGCTACACCTTC,CASSEFRSSYGYTF,-,-,TRBV6-1,TRBJ1-2,14
TGTGCCAGCAGCGTATACCCCCCAGGGTTGGGGACTGAAGCTTTCTTT,CASSVYPPGLGTEAFF,-,once,TRBV9,TRBJ1-1,16